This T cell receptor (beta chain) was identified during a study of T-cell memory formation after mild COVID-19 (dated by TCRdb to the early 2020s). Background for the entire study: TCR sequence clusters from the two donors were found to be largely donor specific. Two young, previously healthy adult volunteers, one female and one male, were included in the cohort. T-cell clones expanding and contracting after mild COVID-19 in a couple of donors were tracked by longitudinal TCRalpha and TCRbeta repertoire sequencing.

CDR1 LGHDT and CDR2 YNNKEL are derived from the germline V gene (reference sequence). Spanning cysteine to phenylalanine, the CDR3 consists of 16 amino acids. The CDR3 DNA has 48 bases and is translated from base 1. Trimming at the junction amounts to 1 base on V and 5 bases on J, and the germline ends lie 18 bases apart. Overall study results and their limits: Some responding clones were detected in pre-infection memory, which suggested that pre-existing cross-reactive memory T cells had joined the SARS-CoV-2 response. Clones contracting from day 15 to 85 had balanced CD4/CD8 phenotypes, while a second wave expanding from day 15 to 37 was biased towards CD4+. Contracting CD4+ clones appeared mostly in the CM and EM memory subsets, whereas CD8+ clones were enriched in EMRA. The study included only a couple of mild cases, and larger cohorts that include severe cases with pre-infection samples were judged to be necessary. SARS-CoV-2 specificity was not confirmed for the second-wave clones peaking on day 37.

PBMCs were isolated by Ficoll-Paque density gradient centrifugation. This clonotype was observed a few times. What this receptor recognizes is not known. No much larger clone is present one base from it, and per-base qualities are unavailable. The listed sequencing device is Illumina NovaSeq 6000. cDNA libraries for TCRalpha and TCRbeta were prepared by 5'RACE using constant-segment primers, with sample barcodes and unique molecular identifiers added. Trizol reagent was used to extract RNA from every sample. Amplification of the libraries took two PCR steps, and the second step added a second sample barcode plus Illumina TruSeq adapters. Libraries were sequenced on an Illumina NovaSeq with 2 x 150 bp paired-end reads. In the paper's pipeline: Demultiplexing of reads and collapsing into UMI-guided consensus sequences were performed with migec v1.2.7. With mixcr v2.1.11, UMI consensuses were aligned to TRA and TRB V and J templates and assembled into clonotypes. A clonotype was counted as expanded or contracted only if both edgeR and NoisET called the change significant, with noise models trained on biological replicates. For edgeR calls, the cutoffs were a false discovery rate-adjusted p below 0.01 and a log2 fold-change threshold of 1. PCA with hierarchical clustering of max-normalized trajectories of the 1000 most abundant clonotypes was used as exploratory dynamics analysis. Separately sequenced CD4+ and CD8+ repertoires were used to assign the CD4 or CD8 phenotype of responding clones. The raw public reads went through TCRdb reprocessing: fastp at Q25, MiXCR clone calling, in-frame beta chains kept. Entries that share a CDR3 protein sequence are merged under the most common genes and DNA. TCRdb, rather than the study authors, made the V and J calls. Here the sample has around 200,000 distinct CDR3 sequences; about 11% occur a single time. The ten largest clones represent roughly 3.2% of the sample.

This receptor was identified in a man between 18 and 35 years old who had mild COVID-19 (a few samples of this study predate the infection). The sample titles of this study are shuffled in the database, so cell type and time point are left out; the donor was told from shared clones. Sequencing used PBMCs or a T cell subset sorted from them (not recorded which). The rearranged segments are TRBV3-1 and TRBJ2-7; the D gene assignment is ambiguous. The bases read TGTGCCAGCAGCCAAGGTGTTCTCCAGAGTCCCAACGAGCAGTACTTC. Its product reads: CASSQGVLQSPNEQYF.